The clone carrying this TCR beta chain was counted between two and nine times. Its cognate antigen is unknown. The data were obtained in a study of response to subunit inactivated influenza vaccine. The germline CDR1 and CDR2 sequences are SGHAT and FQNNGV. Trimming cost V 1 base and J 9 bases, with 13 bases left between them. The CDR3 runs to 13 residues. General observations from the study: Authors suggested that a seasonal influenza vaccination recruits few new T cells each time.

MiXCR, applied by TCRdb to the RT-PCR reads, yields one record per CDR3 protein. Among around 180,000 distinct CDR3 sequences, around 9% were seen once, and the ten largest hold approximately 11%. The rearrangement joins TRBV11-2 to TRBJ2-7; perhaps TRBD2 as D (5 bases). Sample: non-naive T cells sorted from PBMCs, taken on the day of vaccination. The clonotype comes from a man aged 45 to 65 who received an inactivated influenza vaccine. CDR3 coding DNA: TGTGCCAGCAGCTTAGGTTTAGCCGCGGGGCAGTACTTC. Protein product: CASSLGLAAGQYF.